This TCR beta chain derives from a study of blood T cell repertoires in COVID-19. Study overall: Italy, Spain and the United States were the sources of the convalescent and acute COVID-19 samples. T cells, B-cell-depleted T cells, or PBMCs supplied cDNA or gDNA.

Sequencing used immunoSEQ multiplex PCR; TCRdb keeps in-frame clones, though not all of them. The repertoire holds 250,000 to 300,000 clones, with approximately 85% as singletons. The germline gives CDR1 MDHEN, CDR2 SYDVKM. The CDR3 contains 11 residues. V was shortened by 7 bases and J by 5 bases, with 8 bases between the two germline ends. This sequence was found in a man in his fifties or sixties with active or convalescent COVID-19. The chain recombines TRBV28 with TRBJ1-2; no reliable D call. Sequenced: peripheral blood. As DNA, the CDR3 is TGTGCCAGCAACAGTAGATATGGCTACACCTTC. Its protein product is CASNSRYGYTF.